The rows below give T cell receptor beta chains drawn from one sample of a study of graft-versus-host responses after intestinal transplantation. Clones were sequenced by immunoSEQ multiplex PCR, and TCRdb holds only the in-frame ones, with some missing. Of fewer than 150,000 clones in the sample, around 94% are singletons; the top ten hold around 0.15%. Antigen specificity for these receptors is unknown. Sequences were derived from unstimulated CD4+ T cells sorted from spleen or lymph node cells, sampled before intestinal transplant. All receptors derive from a human donor who received an intestinal transplant. The CDR3 runs from the conserved cysteine through the conserved F or W. D genes are given only for firm matches. The listing skips clone size in some rows; elsewhere it reads once, few, many or a size class.

TRBJ1-2 once TRBV5-1 NA TGCGCCAGCAGCTTGGTCTTGGGGCTGAACTATGGCTACACCTTC CASSLVLGLNYGYTF
TRBJ2-1 NA TRBV10-3 NA TGTGCCATCAGTCCCGTGTCCTACAATGAGCAGTTCTTC CAISPVSYNEQFF
TRBJ1-4 NA TRBV18 NA TGTGCCAGCTCACCGATCGCAGGGAAGATTGAAAAACTGTTTTTT CASSPIAGKIEKLFF
TRBJ1-3 few TRBV5-6 TRBD1 TGTGCCAGCAGCGGCGACCGGGACAGCGGAAACACCATATATTTT CASSGDRDSGNTIYF
TRBJ1-2 NA TRBV5-4 NA TGTGCCAGCAGCTTGGCTTTAGAACTGAGCGGCTACACCTTC CASSLALELSGYTF
TRBJ1-2 NA TRBV6-5 TRBD1 TGTGCCAGCAGCCGGACAGGGGTTGGCTACACCTTC CASSRTGVGYTF
TRBJ2-2 NA TRBV6-5 NA TGTGCCAGCAGTTACAGGGGCCGCACCGGGGAGCTGTTTTTT CASSYRGRTGELFF
TRBJ1-2 NA TRBV5-5 NA TGTGCCAGCAGCTTCACAGGGAAACATGGCTACACCTTC CASSFTGKHGYTF
TRBJ2-1 NA TRBV11-3 NA TGTGCCAGCAGCTTAGTGCAGACCTACAATGAGCAGTTCTTC CASSLVQTYNEQFF
TRBJ2-2 NA TRBV2 NA TGTGCCAGCAGATCGTGGACCACCGGGGAGCTGTTTTTT CASRSWTTGELFF
TRBJ2-3 few TRBV6-5 TRBD2 TGTGCCAGCAGTTACGCGCAGCGGGGGGGATCAGATACGCAGTATTTT CASSYAQRGGSDTQYF
TRBJ1-2 NA TRBV4-2 NA TGTGCCAGCAGCCAAGACTCCAGCTCTGGCAGGAGCTATGGCTACACCTTC CASSQDSSSGRSYGYTF
TRBJ2-7 NA TRBV2 NA TGTGCCAGCAGAAGGAACTACGAGCAGTACTTC CASRRNYEQYF
TRBJ1-6 NA TRBV5-6 NA TGTGCCAGCAGCCCCCGGGGCTATAATTCACCCCTCCACTTT CASSPRGYNSPLHF
TRBJ1-1 once TRBV5-1 NA TGCGCCAGCCGAACCTCCCGGGGGAACACTGAAGCTTTCTTT CASRTSRGNTEAFF
TRBJ2-1 NA TRBV5-4 NA TGTGCCAGCAGCTTGGGGGGGTTCCCGAGCTCCTACAATGAGCAGTTCTTC CASSLGGFPSSYNEQFF
TRBJ1-5 once TRBV19 NA TGTGCCAGTACCAGGAGGGGGAGCAATCAGCCCCAGCATTTT CASTRRGSNQPQHF
TRBJ2-1 NA TRBV6-6 NA TGTGCCAGCAGAACCCGCGGGGACAAAAGGGATGAGCAGTTCTTC CASRTRGDKRDEQFF
TRBJ2-1 NA TRBV7-8 NA TGTGCCAGCAGCTTAGAGTTTGGGGCCGTTGATTCTGAGCAGTTCTTC CASSLEFGAVDSEQFF
TRBJ2-5 NA TRBV29-1 TRBD2 TGCAGCGTTGGCACTAGCGGGGGTTTGGGGACCCAGTACTTC CSVGTSGGLGTQYF
TRBJ2-1 NA TRBV2 NA TGTGCCAGCAGTCCGGACAGCTCCCGCAGGAATGAGCAGTTCTTC CASSPDSSRRNEQFF
TRBJ1-3 NA TRBV4-2 TRBD1 TGTGCCAGCAGCCAAGGGCAGGGGGGGGGAAACACCATATATTTT CASSQGQGGGNTIYF
TRBJ1-3 few TRBV20-1 NA TGCAGTGCTATTGTTGGAAACACCATATATTTT CSAIVGNTIYF
TRBJ2-3 NA TRBV7-7 NA TGTGCCAGCAGCTTAGATCACGGGGACATCCTACAATCCACAGATACGCAGTATTTT CASSLDHGDILQSTDTQYF
TRBJ1-2 NA TRBV6-5 NA TGTGCCAGCAGTGAGGGGTTGAACTATGGCTACACCTTC CASSEGLNYGYTF
TRBJ1-4 NA TRBV5-1 TRBD1 TGCGCCAGCAGCCCGGACAGGGAGGGTGAAAAACTGTTTTTT CASSPDREGEKLFF
TRBJ1-2 NA TRBV10-3 NA TGTGCCATCACCCGATCGGAACGGAACTATGGCTACACCTTC CAITRSERNYGYTF
TRBJ1-2 NA TRBV11-2 TRBD1 TGTGCCAGCAGCTCAGATGCAGGGGGCTTCTATGGCTACACCTTC CASSSDAGGFYGYTF
TRBJ2-1 NA TRBV4-1 TRBD1 TGCGCCAGCAGCCACCGGGACAGGGGGAGTAGGAATGAGCAGTTCTTC CASSHRDRGSRNEQFF
TRBJ2-7 NA TRBV4-1 TRBD2 TGCGCCAGTAGCCAAGTTGGGGGACTAGCTAATGAGCAGTACTTC CASSQVGGLANEQYF
TRBJ1-1 NA TRBV6-6 NA TGTGCCAGCAGCCTAAGGGCTGAAGCTTTCTTT CASSLRAEAFF
TRBJ2-1 NA TRBV18 TRBD2 TGTGCCAGCTCACTAACTAGCGGGGGGGCCTCTGAGCAGTTCTTC CASSLTSGGASEQFF
TRBJ2-7 NA TRBV2 TRBD1 TGTGCCAGCACCGGACAGGCGTCCCCCGGGGAGCAGTACTTC CASTGQASPGEQYF
TRBJ2-5 NA TRBV7-6 NA TGTGCCAGCAGCTTTGGGGTACAAGAGACCCAGTACTTC CASSFGVQETQYF
TRBJ1-2 once TRBV6-6 NA TGTGCCAGCAGTTTTCGGGGGGCGAACTATGGCTACACCTTC CASSFRGANYGYTF
TRBJ2-5 NA TRBV29-1 NA TGCAGCGTTAGTCAGGGGCCAGAGACCCAGTACTTC CSVSQGPETQYF
TRBJ1-5 NA TRBV27 TRBD1 TGTGCCAGCAGTTCAGACAGGGGTAGTCAGCCCCAGCATTTT CASSSDRGSQPQHF
TRBJ1-2 once TRBV5-5 TRBD1 TGTGCCAGCAGCACCCGACAGGGCTGGGGGGGCTACACCTTC CASSTRQGWGGYTF
TRBJ1-2 once TRBV30 NA TGTGCCTGGACCTCACCTCGAAAAGGCGGGGCTAGGGGCTACACCTTC CAWTSPRKGGARGYTF
TRBJ1-2 few TRBV7-9 TRBD1 TGTGCCAGCACCCATCGGGACAGGCACGGTTTTGGTACCTACACCTTC CASTHRDRHGFGTYTF
TRBJ1-5 NA TRBV29-1 NA TGCAGCGTAGCCCTCGGGGTTAGCAATCAGCCCCAGCATTTT CSVALGVSNQPQHF